The text below deals with one T cell receptor beta chain. The CDR3 loop spans 12 amino acids. Germline V gene lookup returns CDR1 SGHVS and CDR2 FQNEAQ. The ends were cut back, 4 bases at V and 0 bases at J, with 1 base in the middle. Assay used: immunoSEQ multiplex PCR; TCRdb lists only in-frame clones, some missing. This table has hundreds of thousands of clones, about 88% appearing once. Specified treatment: some 20 received Ad26.COV2.S at low or high dose, single or two shots; 5 received placebo; per-sample allocation not given. Sampling occurred on day 63 after the first vaccine or placebo injection. The data are from a study of Ad26.COV2.S vaccination and SARS-CoV-2 variants.

This chain connects TRBV7-8 to TRBJ1-5; D gene unclear. The sequence came from a person aged 18-65 years who received the Ad26.COV2.S COVID-19 vaccine or a placebo. The material sequenced was peripheral blood, taken in a trial of Ad26.COV2.S vaccine versus placebo. Here the CDR3 DNA reads TGTGCCAGCAGCTATAGCAATCAGCCCCAGCATTTT. Its translation is CASSYSNQPQHF.